Listed below are T cell receptor beta chains from one sample, sequenced in a study of OX40 agonist ivuxolimab in advanced cancers. Data came from immunoSEQ multiplex PCR; TCRdb stores just in-frame clones and leaves some out. Among around 79,000 clones listed, 86% were seen once. Sequences were derived from CD4+ or CD8+ T cells sorted from blood, sampled in a trial of the OX40 agonist ivuxolimab. The receptors here all came from an adult with an advanced solid tumor such as melanoma, head and neck, liver or kidney cancer. Both conserved end residues are part of each CDR3. The D gene is left open where the match is weak. Size tells how often a clone was seen (once, few, many) or the class of an expanded clone, and some rows leave it out.

TRBV28,NA,TRBD1,TRBJ1-4,CASSPSGQVSTNEKLFF,TGTGCCAGCAGTCCCTCCGGACAGGTTTCAACTAATGAAAAACTGTTTTTT
TRBV10-3,NA,NA,TRBJ1-2,CATHTASGTQNYGYTF,TGTGCCACCCACACGGCCTCCGGGACACAGAACTATGGCTACACCTTC
TRBV28,once,TRBD1,TRBJ1-2,CASSVGQPYGYTF,TGTGCCAGCAGTGTGGGACAGCCCTATGGCTACACCTTC
TRBV2,NA,TRBD1,TRBJ1-4,CASTGLRGRGEKLFF,TGTGCCAGCACAGGGTTAAGGGGGCGTGGTGAAAAACTGTTTTTT
TRBV5-6,NA,NA,TRBJ1-5,CASSLQGYSNQPQHF,TGTGCCAGCAGCTTACAGGGATATAGCAATCAGCCCCAGCATTTT
TRBV7-9,NA,NA,TRBJ1-6,CASSLEGHNSPLHF,TGTGCCAGCAGCTTAGAGGGCCATAATTCACCCCTCCACTTT
TRBV2,NA,TRBD1,TRBJ2-7,CASSGPGTGMYF,TGTGCCAGCAGTGGGCCCGGGACAGGGATGTACTTC
TRBV5-8,NA,NA,TRBJ2-2,CASSLDYNTGELFF,TGTGCCAGCAGCTTGGACTACAACACCGGGGAGCTGTTTTTT
TRBV4-3,once,TRBD1,TRBJ2-3,CASSQQDRVDTQYF,TGCGCCAGCAGCCAACAGGACAGGGTTGATACGCAGTATTTT
TRBV6-1,NA,TRBD1,TRBJ1-2,CASSEALQGKGYTF,TGTGCCAGCAGTGAAGCGCTACAGGGGAAAGGCTACACCTTC
TRBV5-1,NA,NA,TRBJ2-2,CASRELSGTARGELFF,TGCGCCAGCAGGGAACTATCGGGGACCGCGAGGGGGGAGCTGTTTTTT
TRBV6-5,NA,TRBD1,TRBJ2-7,CASSYRQGYEQYF,TGTGCCAGCAGTTACCGACAGGGCTACGAGCAGTACTTC
TRBV5-1,NA,NA,TRBJ2-7,CASSLDSRGEQYF,TGCGCCAGCAGCTTGGACAGCCGGGGCGAGCAGTACTTC
TRBV27,NA,TRBD1,TRBJ2-3,CASSLGRTGEADTQYF,TGTGCCAGCAGTTTGGGAAGGACAGGGGAGGCAGATACGCAGTATTTT
TRBV28,NA,NA,TRBJ2-7,CASTGPAGTGYFVEQYF,TGTGCCAGCACCGGGCCTGCCGGGACCGGTTACTTCGTCGAGCAGTACTTC
TRBV27,few,NA,TRBJ2-7,CASSASGTFAYEQYF,TGTGCCAGCAGTGCTTCCGGGACCTTCGCCTACGAGCAGTACTTC
TRBV28,NA,NA,TRBJ2-3,CASRTWEPGTDTQYF,TGTGCCAGCCGGACTTGGGAACCGGGGACAGATACGCAGTATTTT
TRBV7-9,NA,TRBD2,TRBJ2-3,CASGVAGGSTDTQYF,TGTGCCAGCGGCGTAGCGGGGGGTAGCACAGATACGCAGTATTTT
TRBV10-3,NA,TRBD1,TRBJ1-1,CAIRQGTAEAFF,TGTGCCATCAGGCAGGGGACAGCTGAAGCTTTCTTT
TRBV28,NA,NA,TRBJ2-4,CASSTTVGAKNIQYF,TGTGCCAGCAGTACGACAGTGGGAGCCAAAAACATTCAGTACTTC
TRBV7-8,NA,NA,TRBJ2-5,CASSSPGSPQETQYF,TGTGCCAGCAGCTCCCCAGGCAGCCCGCAAGAGACCCAGTACTTC
TRBV19,NA,NA,TRBJ1-2,CASTKKRGGQANYGYTF,TGTGCCAGTACCAAAAAGAGGGGGGGCCAAGCTAACTATGGCTACACCTTC
TRBV28,NA,TRBD1,TRBJ2-5,CASSSRQGMRVTQYF,TGTGCCAGCAGTTCCCGACAGGGGATGAGGGTGACCCAGTACTTC
TRBV5-1,NA,NA,TRBJ2-7,CASIKDASGPYEQYF,TGCGCCAGCATTAAAGACGCCTCAGGACCCTACGAGCAGTACTTC
TRBV11-2,few,NA,TRBJ2-7,CASSLERGRYEQYF,TGTGCCAGCAGCTTAGAACGGGGGAGGTACGAGCAGTACTTC
TRBV7-9,NA,TRBD1,TRBJ1-2,CASSLATGGNYGYTF,TGTGCCAGCAGCTTAGCGACAGGGGGCAACTATGGCTACACCTTC